The 18 T cell receptor beta chains listed next were all sequenced from one sample in a study of cytomegalovirus exposure and HLA in healthy donors. PCR was performed using 60 Vbeta and 13 Jbeta primers. Sequencing was performed with immunoSEQ multiplex PCR; in TCRdb, only in-frame clones are kept and a portion is missing. In the table there are about 120,000 clones, around 81% of which are singletons. Sequencing was performed on PBMCs. The source of these receptors is a woman in her forties in good health and CMV-seronegative.

The rearrangement uses TRBV19 and TRBJ2-3; 8 bases map to TRBD1. This CDR3 comprises 16 residues. CDR1 is LNHDA, CDR2 SQIVND, per germline (reference sequence). V dropped 1 base and J dropped 3; count of bases not matched to a gene: 6. CDR3 in DNA: TGTGCCAGTAGTATAGGACAGGGGAAATCAACAGATACGCAGTATTTT. This translates into CASSIGQGKSTDTQYF.

The V gene is TRBV7-9, the J gene TRBJ1-2, with TRBD1 identical over 9 bases. V was clipped by 2 bases and J by 7 bases; unmatched bases: 5. Germline V gene data show CDR1 as SEHNR and CDR2 as FQNEAQ (reference sequence). This CDR3 spans 14 amino acids. The CDR3 nucleotides read TGTGCCAGCAGCTTACCCGGGACAGGGCTTGGCTACACCTTC. Protein sequence: CASSLPGTGLGYTF.

This chain uses TRBV5-1 with TRBJ1-2, with a possible D match to TRBD1 (5 bases). There are 12 residues in the CDR3. Trimming stripped 1 base from V and 8 bases from J, with 9 bases between. CDR1 SGHRS and CDR2 YFSETQ come from the germline V gene. The CDR3 sequence: CASSLQGAGYTF. The CDR3 DNA sequence: TGCGCCAGCAGCTTGCAAGGGGCGGGCTACACCTTC.

V is TRBV18 and J is TRBJ2-7; 10 bases match TRBD2. This CDR3 region has 15 residues. V dropped 1 base and J dropped 5; count of bases not matched to a gene: 5. Germline-derived CDR1 and CDR2 are KGHSH and LQKENI. DNA of the CDR3: TGTGCCAGCTCACCACTAGCGGGAGGAGGCCACGAGCAGTACTTC. This encodes CASSPLAGGGHEQYF.

A single count supports this clone. The chain is built from TRBV7-8 and TRBJ2-1; 10 bases are shared with TRBD2. This CDR3 region has 15 residues. J was trimmed by 7 bases and V by 6 bases; bases with no gene match: 9. CDR1 SGHVS and CDR2 FQNEAQ come from the germline V gene. CDR3 loop: CASRQTLAGLNEQFF. CDR3 DNA: TGTGCCAGCAGGCAAACACTAGCGGGATTAAATGAGCAGTTCTTC.

The V call is TRBV30, the J call TRBJ2-5; 9 bases agree with TRBD2. V was clipped by 6 bases and J by 3 bases; unmatched bases: 11. CDR3 length: 15 amino acids. From germline, CDR1 is GTSNPN and CDR2 SVGIG (reference sequence). The CDR3 loop is CACGPLRGGEETQYF. The DNA for the CDR3 is TGTGCCTGCGGGCCCTTACGCGGGGGGGAAGAGACCCAGTACTTC. The whole variable domain, filled in from reference TRBV30 and TRBJ2-5, reads SQTIHQWPATLVQPVGSPLSLECTVEGTSNPNLYWYRQAAGRGLQLLFYSVGIGQISSEVPQNLSASRPQDRQFILSSKKLLLSDSGFYLCACGPLRGGEETQYFGPGTRLLVL.

The CDR3, as DNA: TGTGCCAGCAGTCCGGGAGCGACCCCCTACGAGCAGTACTTC. It is translated as CASSPGATPYEQYF. The V and J genes are TRBV6-5 and TRBJ2-7; possibly TRBD2 for D (6 bases). The CDR3 is made up of 14 amino acids. The V gene's germline CDR1 is MNHEY and CDR2 SVGAGI. Trimming pared 5 bases from V and 2 bases from J, leaving 13 bases between.

V and J are TRBV10-3 and TRBJ1-2; D is possibly TRBD1 (5 bases). This CDR3 region has 11 residues. Germline CDR1 and CDR2: ENHRY and SYGVKD. The V and J ends lost 4 bases and 8 bases respectively, with 8 bases between them. DNA of the CDR3: TGTGCCATCAGTGGGGGCTCGGGCTACACCTTC. Protein product: CAISGGSGYTF.

This clone was observed a few times. The chain is built from TRBV6-1 and TRBJ1-1, with D unclear. The CDR3 has 13 amino acids. Germline CDR1 and CDR2: MNHNS and SASEGT. The V end was cut by 6 bases, the J end by 1 base, with 9 bases between. The CDR3 DNA follows: TGTGCCAGCAGCCCAGGATCGAACACTGAAGCTTTCTTT. Protein: CASSPGSNTEAFF.

The chain joins TRBV28 to TRBJ1-3; 7 positions agree with TRBD1. CDR1 is MDHEN, CDR2 SYDVKM, per germline. This CDR3 spans 11 amino acids. The trim removed 9 bases at V and 6 bases at J, leaving 2 bases unmatched. The CDR3 nucleotides are TGTGCCAGTACAGGGGAAAACACCATATATTTT. This encodes CASTGENTIYF. The whole variable domain, remainder taken from reference TRBV28 and TRBJ1-3, is DVKVTQSSRYLVKRTGEKVFLECVQDMDHENMFWYRQDPGLGLRLIYFSYDVKMKEKGDIPEGYSVSREKKERFSLILESASTNQTSMYLCASTGENTIYFGEGSWLTVV.

By sample fraction, this clone is medium-sized. The V and J genes are TRBV19 and TRBJ1-5, with TRBD1 as a possible D gene (5 bases). The germline V gene has CDR1 LNHDA and CDR2 SQIVND (reference sequence). CDR3 length: 15 amino acids. V was trimmed by 6 bases and J by 14 bases, leaving 26 bases between them. CDR3 nucleotides: TGTGCCAGTAGGGGATACGGGGGGAGGCGGCAACATAAGCATTTT. Residues: CASRGYGGRRQHKHF.

J is TRBJ2-5 and V is TRBV11-2; 8 bases agree with TRBD2. The end of the DNA aligns better with TRBJ2-7, so the J call may be wrong. This CDR3 contains 14 residues. The germline V gene encodes CDR1 SGHAT and CDR2 FQNNGV. CDR3 coding DNA: TGTGCCAGCAGTCAAACAACTAGCGGATACGAGCAGTACTTC. Protein product: CASSQTTSGYEQYF.

The chain joins TRBV28 to TRBJ2-1, with 11 bases that match TRBD1. The CDR3 is made up of 16 amino acids. The germline V gene encodes CDR1 MDHEN and CDR2 SYDVKM. V dropped 5 bases and J dropped 2; count of bases not matched to a gene: 5. The CDR3 coding sequence is TGTGCCAGCAGTGCTGGACAGGGGGCACCCTACAATGAGCAGTTCTTC. This codes for CASSAGQGAPYNEQFF.

This clone appeared once. The genes are TRBV6-1 and TRBJ1-1; 7 positions agree with TRBD1. CDR1 is MNHNS, CDR2 SASEGT, per germline. This CDR3 spans 14 amino acids. V lost 7 bases, J lost 4 bases, and 9 bases stayed unmatched. CDR3 protein: CASIVVAGGTEAFF. The CDR3 DNA follows: TGTGCCAGCATTGTAGTGGCAGGGGGCACTGAAGCTTTCTTT.

The J gene is TRBJ2-4, the V gene TRBV28; tentatively, D is TRBD2 (5 bases). This CDR3 region has 16 residues. Trimming removed 5 bases at V and 4 bases at J, with 18 bases between. Per germline, CDR1 MDHEN and CDR2 SYDVKM. The CDR3 DNA sequence: TGTGCCAGCAGTCCCCCTAATATAGGGAGAAAAAACATTCAGTACTTC. Protein sequence: CASSPPNIGRKNIQYF.

The V call is TRBV5-1, the J call TRBJ2-1, with 9 bases that match TRBD2. J gave up 7 bases and V 3 bases, and 11 bases lay outside the gene matches. The CDR3 totals 16 residues. CDR1 SGHRS and CDR2 YFSETQ come from the germline V gene. The CDR3 is CASSSFGGLAGNEQFF. CDR3 sequence (DNA): TGCGCCAGCAGCTCGTTTGGGGGACTAGCTGGGAATGAGCAGTTCTTC.

V gene TRBV4-1 combines with J gene TRBJ2-7; 13 positions agree with TRBD2. Germline CDR1 and CDR2: MGHRA and YSYEKL. The CDR3 has 19 amino acids. V lost 1 base and J lost 1; bases outside the gene matches: 10. CDR3 residues: CASSQGAGTSGISSYEQYF. CDR3 bases: TGCGCCAGCAGCCAAGGGGCCGGGACTAGCGGGATTAGTTCCTACGAGCAGTACTTC.

The chain uses TRBV27 and TRBJ2-2; D gene ambiguous. Trimming removed 5 bases from V and 1 base from J, with 5 bases in between. The CDR3 is 13 residues long. Germline V lookup: CDR1 MNHEY, CDR2 SMNVEV (reference sequence). CDR3 region: CASSQLNTGELFF. The CDR3 DNA follows: TGTGCCAGCAGTCAACTGAACACCGGGGAGCTGTTTTTT.